These 24 T cell receptor beta chains originate from one sample sequenced in a study of cytomegalovirus exposure and HLA in healthy donors. The PCR contained 60 Vbeta and 13 Jbeta primers. Clones were sequenced by immunoSEQ multiplex PCR, and TCRdb holds only the in-frame ones, with some missing. The table for this sample gives 200,000 or so clones. The specimen sequenced was PBMCs. These receptors all come from a boy aged 5-17 years in good health and CMV-seronegative.

V usage is TRBV9 and J usage is TRBJ1-2; 7 bases are a match to TRBD1. Germline-derived CDR1 and CDR2 are SGDLS and YYNGEE. CDR3 length: 14 residues. The J segment lost 6 bases and the V segment lost 1 base, leaving 6 bases of the junction unmatched. CDR3 sequence: CASSVTGVLDGYTF. The CDR3 DNA reads TGTGCCAGCAGCGTAACAGGGGTTCTGGATGGCTACACCTTC.

The V gene is TRBV5-1, the J gene TRBJ1-2, with TRBD1 identical over 8 bases. CDR1 and CDR2 from the germline V gene are SGHRS and YFSETQ. Germline trimming cut 4 bases from V and 3 bases from J; bases unmatched to any gene: 5. The CDR3 spans 14 residues. The CDR3 reads CASSQPGQDYGYTF. CDR3 DNA sequence: TGCGCCAGCAGCCAACCGGGACAGGACTATGGCTACACCTTC.

The chain couples TRBV29-1 to TRBJ2-7; D is perhaps TRBD2 (5 bases). Germline assignment: CDR1 SQVTM and CDR2 ANQGSEA. Trimming removed 6 bases at V and 7 bases at J, with 13 bases between. The length of the CDR3 is 11 residues. CDR3 in amino acids: CSVGVDGEQYF. Written as DNA, the CDR3 is TGCAGCGTCGGGGTGGATGGGGAGCAGTACTTC.

The chain links TRBV28 to TRBJ2-7; possible D gene TRBD1, 5 bases. The CDR3 consists of 17 residues. The V and J ends lost 3 bases and 1 base respectively, with 19 bases between them. The germline gives CDR1 MDHEN, CDR2 SYDVKM. The CDR3 region is CASSLNFPRDSSYEQYF. In DNA form, the CDR3 reads TGTGCCAGCAGTTTGAATTTTCCCAGGGATTCATCCTACGAGCAGTACTTC.

The chain combines TRBV10-1 with TRBJ2-3; D remains unclear. V lost 7 bases, J lost 2 bases, and 10 bases lay in between. CDR3 length: 13 amino acids. Germline loops: CDR1 WNHNN, CDR2 SYGVQD (reference sequence). The DNA for the CDR3 is TGCGCCAGCAAACTTGACAACACAGATACGCAGTATTTT. It codes for CASKLDNTDTQYF.

The rearrangement joins TRBV19 to TRBJ2-5; weak D call: TRBD2 (7 bases). Trimming shortened V by 3 bases and J by 5 bases, and 22 bases separated the two germline ends. There are 17 residues in the CDR3. Germline V CDR1 and CDR2: LNHDA, SQIVND (reference sequence). For the CDR3, the DNA is TGTGCCAGTAGTATTGGTGGGGGGGGCGCATCTGGGGAGACCCAGTACTTC. Amino acids: CASSIGGGGASGETQYF. The full variable domain, with the rest looked up from reference TRBV19 and TRBJ2-5, is DGGITQSPKYLFRKEGQNVTLSCEQNLNHDAMYWYRQDPGQGLRLIYYSQIVNDFQKGDIAEGYSVSREKKESFPLTVTSAQKNPTAFYLCASSIGGGGASGETQYFGPGTRLLVL.

The chain links TRBV19 to TRBJ1-5; D gene uncertain. Germline CDR1 LNHDA, CDR2 SQIVND (reference sequence). The CDR3 has 15 amino acids. The V gene lost 7 bases and the J gene lost 5 bases, with 18 bases spanning the gap. CDR3 nucleotide sequence: TGTGCCAGTACCCTCGTGGGGAGTACGTATCAGCCCCAGCATTTT. Its translation is CASTLVGSTYQPQHF.

This chain links TRBV21-1 with TRBJ2-7; the table's TRBD1 call for D was not verified on the DNA. TRBV21-1 is annotated as a pseudogene. The CDR3 spans 12 residues. CDR3 sequence (DNA): TGTGCCTATCGAGGGGGCCTCTACGAGCAGTACTTC. This encodes CAYRGGLYEQYF.

The V gene is TRBV5-1, the J gene TRBJ2-5; 11 bases match TRBD1. The germline V gene has CDR1 SGHRS and CDR2 YFSETQ. This CDR3 has 15 residues. The J segment lost 5 bases and the V segment lost 0 bases, leaving 3 bases of the junction unmatched. The CDR3 DNA reads as TGCGCCAGCAGCTTGGTAGGGACAGGGGGTGAGACCCAGTACTTC. Residues: CASSLVGTGGETQYF.

J is TRBJ2-2 and V is TRBV9; 9 nucleotides align to TRBD1. The CDR3 covers 18 residues. V was clipped by 4 bases and J by 5 bases; unmatched bases: 15. The germline CDR1 and CDR2 sequences are SGDLS and YYNGEE. Here the CDR3 reads CASSPRTGALLGTGELFF. For the CDR3, the DNA is TGTGCCAGCAGCCCCCGGACAGGGGCGCTTTTGGGGACCGGGGAGCTGTTTTTT. Variable domain in full (rest from reference TRBV9 and TRBJ2-2): DSGVTQTPKHLITATGQRVTLRCSPRSGDLSVYWYQQSLDQGLQFLIQYYNGEERAKGNILERFSAQQFPDLHSELNLSSLELGDSALYFCASSPRTGALLGTGELFFGEGSRLTVL.

V is TRBV7-9 and J is TRBJ1-6, with D uncertain. CDR1 is SEHNR and CDR2 is FQNEAQ in the germline V gene (reference sequence). The CDR3 length is 13 residues. V dropped 3 bases and J dropped 6 bases, with 6 bases sitting between them. The CDR3 is CASSFALNSPLHF. As DNA, the CDR3 is TGTGCCAGCAGCTTCGCGCTTAATTCACCCCTCCACTTT.

The CDR3 region has the DNA TGTGCCAGCAGTTACGAGGGATACACTGAAGCTTTCTTT. As protein: CASSYEGYTEAFF. The rearrangement uses TRBV6-5 and TRBJ1-1, with D uncertain. Germline CDR1 is MNHEY and CDR2 is SVGAGI. The length of the CDR3 is 13 residues. The V end was cut by 2 bases, the J end by 3 bases, with 7 bases between.

The chain has TRBV4-3 and TRBJ2-5; 9 bases are shared with TRBD2. The J call may be in error: the DNA end matches TRBJ2-7 better. The CDR3 extends over 16 amino acids. Germline lookup yields CDR1 LGHNA and CDR2 YSLEER. Here the CDR3 DNA reads TGCGCCAGCAGCCAAGATAGGCTAGCGGGGTCCTACGAGCAGTACTTC. Its translation is CASSQDRLAGSYEQYF.

V and J are TRBV2 and TRBJ2-7; possibly TRBD1 for D (5 bases). The CDR3 runs to 13 residues. Germline CDR1 reads SNHLY; CDR2 reads FYNNEI. The V end lost 3 bases, the J end lost 2 bases, and 8 bases lay between the germline ends. CDR3 protein: CASSEGRAYEQYF. CDR3 sequence (DNA): TGTGCCAGCAGTGAGGGCAGGGCCTACGAGCAGTACTTC.

The gene calls are TRBV6-5 and TRBJ2-2; 7 nucleotides agree with TRBD1. This CDR3 spans 15 amino acids. The germline gives CDR1 MNHEY, CDR2 SVGAGI. V shed 5 bases, J shed 0 bases, and the junction held 3 bases outside the gene matches. CDR3 residues: CASSRDSSNTGELFF. Written as DNA, the CDR3 is TGTGCCAGCAGTAGGGACAGTTCGAACACCGGGGAGCTGTTTTTT.

The chain employs TRBV7-6 and TRBJ2-7, with 8 positions matching TRBD2. This CDR3 has 14 amino acids. V shed 5 bases, J shed 9 bases, and the junction held 12 bases outside the gene matches. CDR1 is SGHVS and CDR2 is FNYEAQ in the germline V gene. The CDR3 bases are TGTGCCAGCAGCCCGGAGGTCGGCGCGGGGGGGCAGTACTTC. It is translated as CASSPEVGAGGQYF. Full variable domain (missing parts from reference TRBV7-6 and TRBJ2-7): GAGVSQSPRYKVTKRGQDVALRCDPISGHVSLYWYRQALGQGPEFLTYFNYEAQQDKSGLPNDRFSAERPEGSISTLTIQRTEQRDSAMYRCASSPEVGAGGQYFGPGTRLTVT.

The chain employs TRBV20-1 and TRBJ1-2, with D possibly being TRBD1 (5 bases). The CDR3 spans 11 residues. Germline V CDR1 and CDR2: DFQATT, SNEGSKA (reference sequence). The V end was cut by 7 bases, the J end by 8 bases, with 14 bases between. The CDR3 loop is CSVGGLEGYTF. The CDR3, as DNA: TGCAGTGTCGGGGGTCTCGAAGGCTACACCTTC.

This chain joins TRBV4-3 and TRBJ1-5; D not certain. V lost 0 bases and J lost 5, with 11 bases in between. The CDR3 covers 15 residues. Germline V gene lookup returns CDR1 LGHNA and CDR2 YSLEER. The CDR3 loop reads CASSQDLGGHQPQHF. The CDR3 DNA is TGCGCCAGCAGCCAAGATCTCGGAGGTCATCAGCCCCAGCATTTT.

The chain employs TRBV6-5 and TRBJ1-5; tentative D call: TRBD1 (5 bases). CDR1 MNHEY and CDR2 SVGAGI come from the germline V gene. CDR3 size: 14 residues. Between the trimmed V and J ends, which lost 6 bases and 1 base, there was a span of 10 bases. The CDR3 nucleotides read TGTGCCAGCAGAGGAAGGGGCAGCAATCAGCCCCAGCATTTT. Protein: CASRGRGSNQPQHF.

The chain combines TRBV7-9 with TRBJ1-4, with D perhaps TRBD1 (6 bases). The CDR3 covers 14 residues. Trimming cost V 6 bases and J 8 bases, with 16 bases left between them. The germline CDR1 and CDR2 sequences are SEHNR and FQNEAQ (reference sequence). The CDR3 loop reads CASSTGLGKEKLFF. The CDR3 bases are TGTGCCAGCAGTACAGGGCTTGGGAAAGAAAAACTGTTTTTT.

This chain joins TRBV27 and TRBJ2-3; 12 bases agree with TRBD2. The germline gives CDR1 MNHEY, CDR2 SMNVEV (reference sequence). There are 17 residues in the CDR3. With 2 bases clipped from V and 5 bases from J, the junction kept 8 bases outside the gene matches. The CDR3 here is CASSLSLAGGPVDTQYF. CDR3 DNA: TGTGCCAGCAGTTTAAGTCTAGCGGGGGGGCCCGTAGATACGCAGTATTTT.

The rearrangement uses TRBV7-9 and TRBJ2-5; the match to TRBD2 covers 8 bases. The J call may be mistaken, given a closer DNA end match to TRBJ2-7. The CDR3 covers 15 residues. CDR1 and CDR2 from the germline V gene are SEHNR and FQNEAQ (reference sequence). CDR3 in amino acids: CASSLTGLDNYEQYF. CDR3 sequence (DNA): TGTGCCAGCAGCTTAACGGGACTAGATAACTACGAGCAGTACTTC.

The chain is built from TRBV19 and TRBJ1-5; D possibly corresponds to TRBD1 (5 bases). This CDR3 contains 15 residues. V was trimmed by 7 bases and J by 0 bases, leaving 13 bases between them. Germline V gene data show CDR1 as LNHDA and CDR2 as SQIVND (reference sequence). CDR3 in amino acids: CASTQMTASNQPQHF. Written as DNA, the CDR3 is TGTGCCAGTACCCAAATGACAGCTAGCAATCAGCCCCAGCATTTT.

In nucleotides, the CDR3 is TGTGCCAGCAGGCCGGGCAGGACTAGCGGGGGGCAGTTTACCGGGGAGCTGTTTTTT. This translates into CASRPGRTSGGQFTGELFF. The gene calls are TRBV7-8 and TRBJ2-2; 14 nucleotides agree with TRBD2. With 6 bases clipped from V and 5 bases from J, the junction kept 14 bases outside the gene matches. This CDR3 spans 19 amino acids. Per the germline V gene, CDR1 is SGHVS and CDR2 is FQNEAQ.